A selection of T cell receptor beta chains follows, all from one sample in a study of control samples from healthy donors and cancer patients. Only in-frame clones appear in the TCRdb table, and some are missing; sequencing was by immunoSEQ multiplex PCR. There are about 92,000 clones in the sample; roughly four fifths occur only once, and around 9.1% lies in the top ten. The sample taken for sequencing was blood. Every receptor here comes from a woman aged 55-70 years in good health. Both conserved end residues are part of each CDR3. Each record gives: J gene, clone size, D gene, V gene, CDR3 DNA, CDR3 protein. D genes are given only for firm matches. Not all rows give a size; the values are once, few, many and, for expanded clones, a class.

j_gene: TRBJ1-2; abundance: NA; d_gene: NA; v_gene: TRBV27; CDR3nt: TGTGCCAGCAGTTTGGACAGCACTAACTATGGCTACACCTTC; CDR3aa: CASSLDSTNYGYTF
j_gene: TRBJ2-7; abundance: NA; d_gene: NA; v_gene: TRBV5-1; CDR3nt: TGCGCCAGCGGTGGGGGTTCCGGACCTGTATACGAGCAGTACTTC; CDR3aa: CASGGGSGPVYEQYF
j_gene: TRBJ1-4; abundance: NA; d_gene: NA; v_gene: TRBV7-5; CDR3nt: TGTGCCAGAAGCCTCCCGGGACAGGGGAATGAAAAACTGTTTTTT; CDR3aa: CARSLPGQGNEKLFF
j_gene: TRBJ1-1; abundance: once; d_gene: NA; v_gene: TRBV28; CDR3nt: TGTGCCAGCAGTTTATCAGGGATGGGAGCTTTCTTT; CDR3aa: CASSLSGMGAFF
j_gene: TRBJ2-7; abundance: once; d_gene: NA; v_gene: TRBV7-9; CDR3nt: TGTGCCAGCAGCTCCTCCGGGACAACCTACGAGCAGTACTTC; CDR3aa: CASSSSGTTYEQYF
j_gene: TRBJ2-1; abundance: NA; d_gene: NA; v_gene: TRBV29-1; CDR3nt: TGCAGCGTCCCCGCCGGTTGGGCCCCCTACAATGAGCAGTTCTTC; CDR3aa: CSVPAGWAPYNEQFF
j_gene: TRBJ1-6; abundance: few; d_gene: TRBD1; v_gene: TRBV28; CDR3nt: TGTGCCAGCAGCCTACTAGGACAGGGTTATTCACCCCTCCACTTT; CDR3aa: CASSLLGQGYSPLHF
j_gene: TRBJ1-5; abundance: NA; d_gene: TRBD1; v_gene: TRBV28; CDR3nt: TGTGCCAGCAGGACAGGGAATCAGCCCCAGCATTTT; CDR3aa: CASRTGNQPQHF
j_gene: TRBJ2-5; abundance: once; d_gene: NA; v_gene: TRBV19; CDR3nt: TGTGCCAGTAGTACGGAGTTCCTGAATATCCAAGAGACCCAGTACTTC; CDR3aa: CASSTEFLNIQETQYF
j_gene: TRBJ2-1; abundance: once; d_gene: NA; v_gene: TRBV10-3; CDR3nt: TGTGCCATCAGTGTAACAGGGAACAATGAGCAGTTCTTC; CDR3aa: CAISVTGNNEQFF
j_gene: TRBJ2-5; abundance: few; d_gene: NA; v_gene: TRBV5-5; CDR3nt: TGTGCCAGCAGCTGGTACCGTCAGTACCAAGAGACCCAGTACTTC; CDR3aa: CASSWYRQYQETQYF
j_gene: TRBJ2-3; abundance: NA; d_gene: NA; v_gene: TRBV10-1; CDR3nt: TGCGCCAGCCGCCAGGGAAGCACAGATACGCAGTATTTT; CDR3aa: CASRQGSTDTQYF
j_gene: TRBJ2-3; abundance: NA; d_gene: NA; v_gene: TRBV18; CDR3nt: TGTGCCAGCTCACCCGGGACCGCTAGCACAGATACGCAGTATTTT; CDR3aa: CASSPGTASTDTQYF
j_gene: TRBJ1-1; abundance: NA; d_gene: NA; v_gene: TRBV18; CDR3nt: TGTGCCAGCTCACCACAGAACACTGAAGCTTTCTTT; CDR3aa: CASSPQNTEAFF
j_gene: TRBJ2-7; abundance: NA; d_gene: TRBD1; v_gene: TRBV7-9; CDR3nt: TGTGCCAGCAGCGAGACAGGGTTGCCCTACGAGCAGTACTTC; CDR3aa: CASSETGLPYEQYF
j_gene: TRBJ2-3; abundance: NA; d_gene: NA; v_gene: TRBV10-1; CDR3nt: TGCGCCAGCAGTGAGCGGGTAGGAGATACGCAGTATTTT; CDR3aa: CASSERVGDTQYF
j_gene: TRBJ1-4; abundance: NA; d_gene: TRBD1; v_gene: TRBV5-1; CDR3nt: TGCGCCAGCAGCCCCAAAGGGCTGGGACAGGGAGACGAAAAACTGTTTTTT; CDR3aa: CASSPKGLGQGDEKLFF
j_gene: TRBJ1-2; abundance: NA; d_gene: NA; v_gene: TRBV12-3/TRBV12-4; CDR3nt: TGTGCCAGCAGGGGGAGGACAGTGTATGGCTACACCTTC; CDR3aa: CASRGRTVYGYTF
j_gene: TRBJ1-5; abundance: medium-sized; d_gene: TRBD1; v_gene: TRBV7-8; CDR3nt: TGTGCCAGCAGCTTAGTGACAGGGACGGATCGCAATCAGCCCCAGCATTTT; CDR3aa: CASSLVTGTDRNQPQHF